A single sample gave rise to the 10 T cell receptor beta chains below, sequenced in a study of T cells in Graves' hyperthyroidism and ophthalmopathy. RNA transcripts provided the source from which TCR beta CDR3 regions were amplified. Initially, a first-round RT-PCR of the TCR CDR3 employed the HTBI primer set. Each CDR3 protein gets one entry after TCRdb re-called the multiplex PCR reads with MiXCR. This table holds around 760,000 distinct CDR3 sequences, approximately 36% found once. What was sequenced was blood. The receptors originated from a woman aged 40 to 50 with Graves' hyperthyroidism.

Notes on this clonotype: An end of the junction does not agree with germline; a read error may underlie this. The chain carries TRBV12-3 or TRBV12-4 and TRBJ1-3; D is unresolved. CDR3 length equals 12 residues. The CDR3: CASSFVGSTIYF. Written as DNA, the CDR3 is TGTGCCAGCAGTTTTGTGGGAAGCACCATATATTTT.

Only a few counts were recorded for this clonotype. The genes are TRBV15 and TRBJ1-2; D uncertain. V lost 3 bases and J 7 bases, leaving 9 bases between the germline ends. Germline-derived CDR1 and CDR2 are LNHNV and YYDKDF (reference sequence). There are 12 residues in the CDR3. The CDR3 protein is CATSRVRGGYTF. CDR3 DNA: TGTGCCACCAGCAGGGTGCGGGGTGGCTACACCTTC.

For the CDR3, the DNA is TGTGCCAGTAGTCCCTTGTGGGTGACAGACGCTAGCAATCAGCCCCAGCATTTT. Encoded protein: CASSPLWVTDASNQPQHF. The V call is TRBV19, the J call TRBJ1-5; weak D call: TRBD1 (5 bases). V lost 5 bases and J lost 0, with 20 bases in between. CDR1 LNHDA and CDR2 SQIVND come from the germline V gene (reference sequence). The CDR3 contains 18 residues. Looking up the rest from reference TRBV19 and TRBJ1-5 gives the full variable domain: DGGITQSPKYLFRKEGQNVTLSCEQNLNHDAMYWYRQDPGQGLRLIYYSQIVNDFQKGDIAEGYSVSREKKESFPLTVTSAQKNPTAFYLCASSPLWVTDASNQPQHFGDGTRLSIL.

The rearrangement joins TRBV10-3 to TRBJ2-7; D could derive from TRBD1 or TRBD2 (5 bases each). The J call may not be correct, given that the DNA end is closer to TRBJ2-1. Germline V CDR1 and CDR2: ENHRY, SYGVKD. This CDR3 has 13 residues. The CDR3 loop reads CAISDGDVNEQFF. For the CDR3, the DNA is TGTGCCATCAGTGACGGGGACGTCAATGAGCAGTTCTTC.

The chain recombines TRBV7-9 with TRBJ2-7; D might be TRBD1 or TRBD2, each matching 6 bases. This CDR3 comprises 14 residues. V gave up 1 base and J gave up 6 bases, with 13 bases separating them. Germline assignment: CDR1 SEHNR and CDR2 FQNEAQ (reference sequence). CDR3 loop: CASSLVPGAREQYF. The DNA for the CDR3 is TGTGCCAGCAGCTTAGTTCCGGGGGCGCGCGAGCAGTACTTC.

The genes are TRBV5-1 and TRBJ1-1, with D possibly being TRBD1 (5 bases). V lost 5 bases, J lost 9 bases, and 20 bases lay in between. There are 14 residues in the CDR3. Germline values: CDR1 SGHRS, CDR2 YFSETQ. CDR3 sequence (DNA): TGCGCCAGCAGAAAGTGGAGGGGTGCGGGGAAAGCTTTCTTT. Translation gives CASRKWRGAGKAFF. Using reference TRBV5-1 and TRBJ1-1 for the parts outside the CDR3, the full variable domain is KAGVTQTPRYLIKTRGQQVTLSCSPISGHRSVSWYQQTPGQGLQFLFEYFSETQRNKGNFPGRFSGRQFSNSRSEMNVSTLELGDSALYLCASRKWRGAGKAFFGQGTRLTVV.

This clonotype has only a few counts. The chain links TRBV7-9 to TRBJ2-7, with 9 bases that match TRBD1. CDR1 and CDR2 (germline): SEHNR, FQNEAQ (reference sequence). This CDR3 region has 14 residues. Germline trimming cut 6 bases from V and 3 bases from J; bases unmatched to any gene: 6. CDR3 loop: CASSSTGGVYEQYF. The CDR3 DNA follows: TGTGCCAGCAGTAGTACAGGGGGCGTCTACGAGCAGTACTTC. Using reference TRBV7-9 and TRBJ2-7 for the parts outside the CDR3, the full variable domain is DTGVSQNPRHKITKRGQNVTFRCDPISEHNRLYWYRQTLGQGPEFLTYFQNEAQLEKSRLLSDRFSAERPKGSFSTLEIQRTEQGDSAMYLCASSSTGGVYEQYFGPGTRLTVT.

The V call is TRBV19, the J call TRBJ1-2; TRBD1 matches at 12 bases. V dropped 5 bases and J dropped 2; count of bases not matched to a gene: 3. The length of the CDR3 is 15 residues. Germline V gene data show CDR1 as LNHDA and CDR2 as SQIVND (reference sequence). The CDR3 region has the DNA TGTGCCAGTAGTGGGACAGGGGGCACCAACTATGGCTACACCTTC. Residues: CASSGTGGTNYGYTF. The full variable domain, in which reference TRBV19 and TRBJ1-2 provide the parts outside the CDR3, is DGGITQSPKYLFRKEGQNVTLSCEQNLNHDAMYWYRQDPGQGLRLIYYSQIVNDFQKGDIAEGYSVSREKKESFPLTVTSAQKNPTAFYLCASSGTGGTNYGYTFGSGTRLTVV.

This chain connects TRBV14 to TRBJ2-5; no reliable D call. The CDR3 extends over 17 amino acids. Trimming pared 2 bases from V and 1 base from J, leaving 17 bases between. Germline V lookup: CDR1 SGHDN, CDR2 FVKESK. Written as DNA, the CDR3 is TGTGCCAGCAGCCAAACGACAATAGCCGGCTTCCAAGAGACCCAGTACTTC. Translation gives CASSQTTIAGFQETQYF.

This chain's CDR3 is CASSPTGTEKLFF. CDR3 bases: TGTGCCAGCTCACCGACAGGGACAGAAAAACTGTTTTTT. The V gene is TRBV25-1, the J gene TRBJ1-4; 7 positions match TRBD1. Trimming cost V 8 bases and J 8 bases; bases outside gene matches: 8. This CDR3 has 13 amino acids. CDR1 and CDR2 from the germline V gene are MGHDK and SYGVNS.